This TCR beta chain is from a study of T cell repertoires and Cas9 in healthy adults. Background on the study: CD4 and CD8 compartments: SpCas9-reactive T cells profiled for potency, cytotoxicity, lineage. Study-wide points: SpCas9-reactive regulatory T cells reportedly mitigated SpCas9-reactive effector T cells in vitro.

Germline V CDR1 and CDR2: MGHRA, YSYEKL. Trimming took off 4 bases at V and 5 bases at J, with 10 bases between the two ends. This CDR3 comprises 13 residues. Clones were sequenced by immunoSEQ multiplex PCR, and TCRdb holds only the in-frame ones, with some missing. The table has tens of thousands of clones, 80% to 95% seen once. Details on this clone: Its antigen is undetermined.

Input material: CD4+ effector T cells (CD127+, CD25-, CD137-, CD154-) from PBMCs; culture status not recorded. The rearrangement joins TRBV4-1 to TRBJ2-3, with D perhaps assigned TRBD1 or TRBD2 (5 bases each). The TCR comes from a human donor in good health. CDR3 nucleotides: TGCGCCAGCAGCCCCCCGAGGGGAGATACGCAGTATTTT. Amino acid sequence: CASSPPRGDTQYF.